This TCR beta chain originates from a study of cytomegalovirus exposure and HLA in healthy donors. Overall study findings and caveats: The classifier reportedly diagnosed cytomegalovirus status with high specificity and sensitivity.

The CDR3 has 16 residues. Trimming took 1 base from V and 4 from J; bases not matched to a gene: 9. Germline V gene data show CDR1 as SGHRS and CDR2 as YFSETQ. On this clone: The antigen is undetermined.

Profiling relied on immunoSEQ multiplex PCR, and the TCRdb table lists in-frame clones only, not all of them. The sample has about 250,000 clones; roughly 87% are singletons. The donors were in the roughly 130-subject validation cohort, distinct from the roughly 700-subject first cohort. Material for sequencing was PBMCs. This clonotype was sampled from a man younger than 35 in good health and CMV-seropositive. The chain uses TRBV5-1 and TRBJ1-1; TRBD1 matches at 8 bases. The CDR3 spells CASSLNQGALTTEAFF. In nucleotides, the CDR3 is TGCGCCAGCAGCTTGAACCAGGGGGCGCTTACCACTGAAGCTTTCTTT. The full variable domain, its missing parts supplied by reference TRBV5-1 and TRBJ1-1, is KAGVTQTPRYLIKTRGQQVTLSCSPISGHRSVSWYQQTPGQGLQFLFEYFSETQRNKGNFPGRFSGRQFSNSRSEMNVSTLELGDSALYLCASSLNQGALTTEAFFGQGTRLTVV.